Listed below are T cell receptor beta chains from one sample, sequenced in a study of human T cells and chemical hapten exposure. TCRdb recomputed calls from the RACE reads with MiXCR, one row per CDR3 protein. The sample records roughly 120,000 distinct CDR3 sequences, approximately 14% being singletons. This specimen consisted of whole blood, obtained in connection with sensitization to the hapten diphenylcyclopropenone (DPC). These receptors all stem from a man between 18 and 35 years old with alopecia areata. Some clones in this sample may be carry-over from other donors' samples. Each CDR3 is given with its conserved first and last residue. The D gene is left open where the match is weak. Not every row has a clone size; where given, it reads once, few, many or a size class.

V gene	D gene	clone size	J gene	CDR3 DNA	CDR3 protein
TRBV6-2/TRBV6-3	-	-	TRBJ1-2	TGTGCCAGCGGCTCCACAGGAATCTATGGCTACACCTTC	CASGSTGIYGYTF
TRBV14	-	few	TRBJ2-7	TGTGCCAGCAGCCGCCTCGAGGCCTTTAATTACGAGCAGTACTTC	CASSRLEAFNYEQYF
TRBV4-2	-	once	TRBJ2-2	TGTGCCAGCAGCCAAGATCTGGGGACCGGGGAGCTGTTTTTT	CASSQDLGTGELFF
TRBV7-7	-	-	TRBJ2-7	TGTGCCAGCAGCCAAGACCTCGCGTCGGCTGCCTACGAGCAGTACTTC	CASSQDLASAAYEQYF
TRBV7-2	-	-	TRBJ2-6	TGTGCCAGCAGCTCAAAGAGGGGGACAGGGGCCAACGTCCTGACTTTC	CASSSKRGTGANVLTF
TRBV7-9	-	few	TRBJ2-2	TGTGCCAGCAGCTTAGCAACGCTCACCGGGGAGCTGTTTTTT	CASSLATLTGELFF
TRBV2	-	few	TRBJ1-3	TGTGCCAGCACTGGACTGCCCTCTGGAAACACCATATATTTT	CASTGLPSGNTIYF
TRBV4-2	-	few	TRBJ1-6	TGTGCCAGCAGCCAAGTTGATTCACCCCTCCACTTT	CASSQVDSPLHF
TRBV5-1	TRBD1	-	TRBJ1-6	TGCGCCAGCAGCGGTACAGGGGGCCCTTCACCCCTCCACTTT	CASSGTGGPSPLHF
TRBV10-3	-	-	TRBJ2-7	TGTGCCATCAAGGGAGAAGGGTACGAGCAGTACTTC	CAIKGEGYEQYF
TRBV18	-	few	TRBJ1-3	TGTGCCAGCTCACCCCGGACACCCCAGCCCACTCAAATCGAACAGACTGGAAACACCATATATTTT	CASSPRTPQPTQIEQTGNTIYF
TRBV7-9	TRBD1	-	TRBJ2-7	TGTGCCAGCAGCTTGACAGGGAACTACGAGCAGTACTTC	CASSLTGNYEQYF
TRBV19	TRBD1	few	TRBJ2-1	TGTGCCAGTATAGACGGGGAACTCAGGGGGGAGCAGTTCTTC	CASIDGELRGEQFF
TRBV6-2/TRBV6-3	-	few	TRBJ2-1	TGTGCCAGCAACCCTACTAGGTCTTTCAATGAGCAGTTCTTC	CASNPTRSFNEQFF
TRBV15	TRBD1	few	TRBJ2-7	TGTGCCACCAGCAGGAAAAGACCGGGACAGCATTACGAGCAGTACTTC	CATSRKRPGQHYEQYF
TRBV7-8	-	-	TRBJ1-4	TGTGCCAGCAGCTTAGAGCCAGGTCCAACTAATGAAAAACTGTTTTTT	CASSLEPGPTNEKLFF
TRBV6-5	TRBD1	few	TRBJ1-5	TGTGCCAGCAGTTACAGTTGGACAGGGAGGAATCAGCCCCAGCATTTT	CASSYSWTGRNQPQHF
TRBV20-1	TRBD1	many	TRBJ2-2	TGCAGTGCTAGAGGGACAGGGAGTAACACCGGGGAGCTGTTTTTT	CSARGTGSNTGELFF
TRBV6-5	TRBD1	many	TRBJ1-5	TGTGCCAGCGGATACAGGGGTACGCAGCCCCAGCATTTT	CASGYRGTQPQHF
TRBV5-1	TRBD1	few	TRBJ1-1	TGCGCCAGCAGCTTGGGGACAGGCGTGGTCACTGAAGCTTTCTTT	CASSLGTGVVTEAFF
TRBV12-5	-	few	TRBJ1-2	TGTGCTAGTGGGACAGCTGTTAACTATGGCTACACCTTC	CASGTAVNYGYTF
TRBV28	-	-	TRBJ2-7	TGTGCCAGCAGTTCGAGGGGGAAGAGGTCCTACGAGCAGTACTTC	CASSSRGKRSYEQYF
TRBV20-1	-	few	TRBJ1-1	TGCAGTGCTCTCTCGTGGGCAGAGCTGAACACTGAAGCTTTCTTT	CSALSWAELNTEAFF
TRBV6-4	-	-	TRBJ1-1	TGTGCCAGCAGTCCCGGACAGCCAATGAACACTGAAGCTTTCTTT	CASSPGQPMNTEAFF
TRBV7-2	TRBD1	-	TRBJ1-3	TGTGCCAGCAGCCCGACAGGGAAATTAGTTAACACCATATATTTT	CASSPTGKLVNTIYF
TRBV5-1	-	few	TRBJ1-1	TGCGCCAGCAGCTTGGAGCAGATGAACACTGAAGCTTTCTTT	CASSLEQMNTEAFF
TRBV6-2/TRBV6-3	-	few	TRBJ1-2	TGTGCCAGCAGCAGACAATCCATCTATGGCTACACCTTC	CASSRQSIYGYTF
TRBV7-8	TRBD2	-	TRBJ2-1	TGTGCCAGCAGAGGACTAGCGGGGGAACAGTTCTTC	CASRGLAGEQFF
TRBV12-3/TRBV12-4	TRBD1	many	TRBJ1-5	TGTGCCAGCAGTTTAGGGCGGACAGGAGGAAATCAGCCCCAGCATTTT	CASSLGRTGGNQPQHF
TRBV11-2	TRBD1	few	TRBJ1-2	TGTGCCAGCAGCTTAGTTCCCGGACAGGGCGGCTACACCTTC	CASSLVPGQGGYTF
TRBV28	-	-	TRBJ1-1	TGTGCCAGCTTACGGCGGGCTGAAGCTTTCTTT	CASLRRAEAFF
TRBV6-6	-	-	TRBJ1-5	TGTGCCAGCAGTTACAGCACGAGAGGGGCTAGTAGCAATCAGCCCCAGCATTTT	CASSYSTRGASSNQPQHF
TRBV4-1	TRBD1	few	TRBJ2-6	TGCGCCAGCAGCCCGGGACAGGTGGACTCTGGGGCCAACGTCCTGACTTTC	CASSPGQVDSGANVLTF
TRBV7-9	-	-	TRBJ2-3	TGTGCCAGCAGCTTAACGGGGGCAGATACGCAGTATTTT	CASSLTGADTQYF
TRBV19	-	-	TRBJ2-5	TGTGCCAGTAGTCCGACCCAGCGGAGCACAGGGGAGACCCAGTACTTC	CASSPTQRSTGETQYF
TRBV13	-	few	TRBJ2-7	TGTGCCAGCAGCTTCGGGGCCGGATCTCTATACGAGCAGTACTTC	CASSFGAGSLYEQYF
TRBV29-1	-	-	TRBJ2-1	TGCAGCGCTGAATCTGGGACAAGGAGAGGGAATGAGCAGTTCTTC	CSAESGTRRGNEQFF
TRBV7-2	-	many	TRBJ1-6	TGTGCCAGCAGCCGGACTCGGGACGGATATTCACCCCTCCACTTT	CASSRTRDGYSPLHF
TRBV28	-	few	TRBJ2-5	TGTGCCAGCAGTCACCCAACGGTCGGCGAGACCCAGTACTTC	CASSHPTVGETQYF
TRBV7-9	-	-	TRBJ1-4	TGTGCCAGCAGCCTGACGGCTCAACGGGAAAAACTGTTTTTT	CASSLTAQREKLFF
TRBV10-3	TRBD2	-	TRBJ2-3	TGTGCCATCAGTGGGGGACTAGACCGTACGCAGTATTTT	CAISGGLDRTQYF
TRBV9	-	-	TRBJ1-4	TGTGCCAGCAGCGTAACGGGGTTTCCCGAAAAACTGTTTTTT	CASSVTGFPEKLFF
TRBV2	-	many	TRBJ1-5	TGTGCCAGCAGTGGCGGGGGATTGGGCAATCAGCCCCAGCATTTT	CASSGGGLGNQPQHF
TRBV29-1	TRBD2	-	TRBJ2-1	TGCAGCGTTCGGACTAGCGGGGGAAACAATGAGCAGTTCTTC	CSVRTSGGNNEQFF
TRBV24-1	TRBD2	-	TRBJ2-7	TGTGCCACCAGTGAATCGGGAGGGGGAAGCGAGCAGTACTTC	CATSESGGGSEQYF
TRBV28	TRBD1	few	TRBJ1-1	TGTGCCAGCGACAGGGCGAACACTGAAGCTTTCTTT	CASDRANTEAFF
TRBV7-6	-	few	TRBJ2-5	TGTGCCAGCAGCTTAGATCAGGGTTGGGAGACCCAGTACTTC	CASSLDQGWETQYF
TRBV4-2	-	many	TRBJ2-3	TGTGCCAGCAGCCGGGCAGGGGCGTGGGCAGATACGCAGTATTTT	CASSRAGAWADTQYF
TRBV12-3/TRBV12-4	-	-	TRBJ1-1	TGTGCCAGCAGTAAACGATGGGACACTGAAGCTTTCTTT	CASSKRWDTEAFF
TRBV7-9	TRBD1	-	TRBJ2-1	TGTGCCAGCAGCCCCGGACAGGGACCCTACAATGAGCAGTTCTTC	CASSPGQGPYNEQFF
TRBV10-3	TRBD2	few	TRBJ2-3	TGTGCCATCAGCTCGGGGACTAGCGGGGGTCGAAATACGCAGTATTTT	CAISSGTSGGRNTQYF
TRBV28	-	-	TRBJ1-6	TGTGCCAGCAGTTTATTGGCGGACCCTTATAATTCACCCCTCCACTTT	CASSLLADPYNSPLHF
TRBV29-1	-	few	TRBJ1-1	TGCAGCGTTGGGTCTGGGAAGCAGGGCACTGAAGCTTTCTTT	CSVGSGKQGTEAFF
TRBV5-6	-	many	TRBJ2-7	TGTGCCAGCAGCCCAAAAGACACCGCCAGCCGCGAGCAGTACTTC	CASSPKDTASREQYF